This T cell receptor (beta chain) stems from a study of CD8 T cells in ankylosing spondylitis. General observations from the study: A motif in TCR beta, a set of roughly eight highly homologous variants, appeared characteristic of ankylosing spondylitis blood.

TCRdb called the 5' RACE reads again in MiXCR, with one record for every CDR3 protein. The sample has a few hundred thousand distinct CDR3 sequences, 5.5% to 7.5% seen once. This clonotype was seen ten or more times. The antigen is unknown. There are 16 residues in the CDR3. Germline V gives CDR1 MNHNS, CDR2 SASEGT. The V end lost 2 bases, the J end lost 6 bases, and 19 bases lay between the germline ends. This receptor was identified in a male donor with ankylosing spondylitis. Input material: blood, either unsorted or a sorted T cell fraction (not recorded which). The chain joins TRBV6-1 to TRBJ1-1; no definite D call. The CDR3 is CASSEWLGSSRSEAFF. CDR3 DNA: TGTGCCAGCAGTGAATGGTTGGGCAGTAGTCGCTCTGAAGCTTTCTTT.